This note documents a single TCR beta chain sequence. This specimen belongs to a study of blood T cell repertoires in COVID-19. Germline V gene lookup returns CDR1 SGDLS and CDR2 YYNGEE. This CDR3 comprises 14 residues. After removal of 4 bases from V and 11 bases from J, the junction contained 8 bases not matched to a gene. Sequencing was performed with immunoSEQ multiplex PCR; in TCRdb, only in-frame clones are kept and a portion is missing. The sample includes about 380,000 clones, around 89% seen only once; the top ten take 0.9% to 1.5%. Two negative PCRs, clearance, or symptom resolution characterized the recovered Cohort 3 donors.

This TCR came from a woman between 18 and 29 years old who had recovered from COVID-19. Sample: PBMCs or T cells enriched from blood (not recorded which). This chain joins TRBV9 and TRBJ1-6, with 8 bases lining up with TRBD1. CDR3 nucleotide sequence: TGTGCCAGCAGCCCAGGGACAGGTCAGGCACCCCTCCACTTT. Translating it yields CASSPGTGQAPLHF.